This T cell receptor (beta chain) was observed in a study of cytomegalovirus exposure and HLA in healthy donors. Amplification used 60 Vbeta primers and 13 Jbeta primers. Clones were sequenced by immunoSEQ multiplex PCR, and TCRdb holds only the in-frame ones, with some missing. The table shows about 200,000 clones, with roughly 84% occurring only once. There are 15 residues in the CDR3. Germline CDR1 MDHEN, CDR2 SYDVKM. Trimming cost V 2 bases and J 7 bases, with 14 bases left between them. The sample taken for sequencing was PBMCs. The V call is TRBV28, the J call TRBJ1-4, with D unresolved. The clonotype originates from a man aged 45-65 years in good health and CMV-seronegative. The CDR3 sequence: CASSLTSLASEKLFF. CDR3 coding DNA: TGTGCCAGCAGTTTAACGAGCCTCGCAAGTGAAAAACTGTTTTTT.